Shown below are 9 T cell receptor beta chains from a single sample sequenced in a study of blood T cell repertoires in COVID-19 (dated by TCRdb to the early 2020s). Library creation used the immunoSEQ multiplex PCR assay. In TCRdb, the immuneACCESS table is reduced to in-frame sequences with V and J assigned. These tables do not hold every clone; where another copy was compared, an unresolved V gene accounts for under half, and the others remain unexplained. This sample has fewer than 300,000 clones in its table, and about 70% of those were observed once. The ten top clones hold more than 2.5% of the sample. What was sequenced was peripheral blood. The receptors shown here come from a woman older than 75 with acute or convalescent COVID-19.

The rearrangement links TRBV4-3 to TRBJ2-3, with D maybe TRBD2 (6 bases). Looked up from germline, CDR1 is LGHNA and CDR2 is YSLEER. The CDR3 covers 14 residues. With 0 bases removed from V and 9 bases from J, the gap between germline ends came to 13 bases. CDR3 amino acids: CASSQDIVRGTQYF. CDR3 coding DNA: TGCGCCAGCAGCCAAGATATCGTACGGGGGACGCAGTATTTT.

CDR3 sequence (DNA): TGTGCCAGCAGCCAAGAGGAGGGGACTTCTGGGTCCTACGAGCAGTACTTC. This encodes CASSQEEGTSGSYEQYF. The chain links TRBV4-2 to TRBJ2-7; D is perhaps TRBD2 (6 bases). The ends were cut back, 0 bases at V and 1 base at J, with 16 bases in the middle. The CDR3 has 17 residues. CDR1 LGHNA and CDR2 YNFKEQ come from the germline V gene.

The CDR3 DNA follows: TGTGCCAGTTCTTTTCAGGGAGGACCCCTCCACTTT. It is translated as CASSFQGGPLHF. The chain is built from TRBV19 and TRBJ1-6; tentatively, D is TRBD1 (5 bases). Looked up from germline, CDR1 is LNHDA and CDR2 is SQIVND (reference sequence). Deletions cut 8 bases from V and 12 bases from J, with 14 bases between. CDR3 length: 12 amino acids.

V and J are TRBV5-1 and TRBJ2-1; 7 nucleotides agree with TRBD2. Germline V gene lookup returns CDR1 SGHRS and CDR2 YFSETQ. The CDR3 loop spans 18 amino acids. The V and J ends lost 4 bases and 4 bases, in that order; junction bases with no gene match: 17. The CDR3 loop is CASSPRGLQGRAYNEQFF. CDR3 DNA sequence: TGCGCCAGCAGCCCGAGGGGACTTCAAGGGAGGGCGTACAATGAGCAGTTCTTC.

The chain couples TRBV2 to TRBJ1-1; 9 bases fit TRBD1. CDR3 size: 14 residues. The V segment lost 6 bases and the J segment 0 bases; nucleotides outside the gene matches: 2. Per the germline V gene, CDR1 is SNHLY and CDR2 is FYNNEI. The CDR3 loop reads CASRGQGLNTEAFF. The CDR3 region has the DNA TGTGCCAGCAGGGGACAGGGATTGAACACTGAAGCTTTCTTT.

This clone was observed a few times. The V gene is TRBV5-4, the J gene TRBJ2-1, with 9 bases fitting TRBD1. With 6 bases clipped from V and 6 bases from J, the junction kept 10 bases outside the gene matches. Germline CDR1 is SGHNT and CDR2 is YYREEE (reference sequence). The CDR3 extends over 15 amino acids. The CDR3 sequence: CASTFRGQGPNEQFF. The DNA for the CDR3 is TGTGCCAGCACCTTCCGGGGACAGGGACCCAATGAGCAGTTCTTC. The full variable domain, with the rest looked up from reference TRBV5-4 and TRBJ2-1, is ETGVTQSPTHLIKTRGQQVTLRCSSQSGHNTVSWYQQALGQGPQFIFQYYREEENGRGNFPPRFSGLQFPNYSSELNVNALELDDSALYLCASTFRGQGPNEQFFGPGTRLTVL.

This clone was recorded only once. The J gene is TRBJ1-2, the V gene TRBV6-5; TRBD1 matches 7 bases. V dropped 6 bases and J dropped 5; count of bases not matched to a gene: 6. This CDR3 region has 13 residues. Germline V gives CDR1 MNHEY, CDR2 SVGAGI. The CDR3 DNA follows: TGTGCCAGCAGCCAGGGGGATTGGTATGGCTACACCTTC. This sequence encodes CASSQGDWYGYTF.

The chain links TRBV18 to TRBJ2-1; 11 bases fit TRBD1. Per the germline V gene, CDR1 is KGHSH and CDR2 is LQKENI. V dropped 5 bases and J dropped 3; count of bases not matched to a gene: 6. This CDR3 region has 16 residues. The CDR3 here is CASSSRTGGFYNEQFF. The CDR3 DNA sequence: TGTGCCAGCTCATCCCGGACAGGGGGCTTCTACAATGAGCAGTTCTTC.

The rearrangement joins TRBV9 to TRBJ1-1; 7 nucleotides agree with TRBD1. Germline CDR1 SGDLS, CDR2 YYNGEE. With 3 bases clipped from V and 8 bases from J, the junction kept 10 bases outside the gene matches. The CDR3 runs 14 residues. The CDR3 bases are TGTGCCAGCAGCGCTTCCCCCAGGGGACAGGAAGCTTTCTTT. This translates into CASSASPRGQEAFF.